These T cell receptor beta chains were read from a single sample in a study of cytomegalovirus exposure and HLA in healthy donors. Sequencing used immunoSEQ multiplex PCR; TCRdb keeps in-frame clones, though not all of them. The data hold about 240,000 clones, with around 85% observed a single time. Sequenced material: PBMCs. Receptor source: a woman aged 25-40 years in good health and CMV-seropositive. The CDR3 runs from the conserved cysteine through the conserved F or W. A D gene is named only where the DNA matches it firmly. Rows give clone size only sometimes, using once, few, many, or a class for an expanded clone.

- TRBJ2-1 TRBV27 TRBD2 TGTGCCAGCAGTTCAACCGGGACTAGCGGTACTGAGCAGTTCTTC CASSSTGTSGTEQFF
once TRBJ1-5 TRBV6-5 - TGTGCCAGCAGCAGGAATAGCAATCAGCCCCAGCATTTT CASSRNSNQPQHF
- TRBJ1-5 TRBV30 TRBD1 TGTGCCTGGTTAGGGGGACAGGGGGGCAATCAGCCCCAGCATTTT CAWLGGQGGNQPQHF
- TRBJ1-2 TRBV7-9 - TGTGCCAGCAGCTTAGAGGGGTACGGCTACACCTTC CASSLEGYGYTF
few TRBJ2-7 TRBV10-1 - TGCGCCACCGTCAAGGGGGACTACGAGCAGTACTTC CATVKGDYEQYF
- TRBJ2-2 TRBV28 TRBD2 TGTGCCAGCAGTTTATTCCCCGCGGGAGGGTCGACCACCGGGGAGCTGTTTTTT CASSLFPAGGSTTGELFF
- TRBJ1-5 TRBV15 TRBD1 TGTGCCACCAGCAGACGACAGGGGAGTCAGCCCCAGCATTTT CATSRRQGSQPQHF
- TRBJ2-7 TRBV29-1 - TGCAGCGTTGATTGGGGCGACGAGCAGTACTTC CSVDWGDEQYF
few TRBJ1-4 TRBV11-2 - TGTGCCAGCAGCTTATGGTCCAAGAATCGGGCTAATGAAAAACTGTTTTTT CASSLWSKNRANEKLFF
- TRBJ1-1 TRBV28 TRBD1 TGTGCCAGCAGTACGGTACAGGGGAAGTCAGACACTGAAGCTTTCTTT CASSTVQGKSDTEAFF
- TRBJ2-2 TRBV9 - TGTGCCAGCAGCGTGCTCCCTAGAAGCGCCGGGGAGCTGTTTTTT CASSVLPRSAGELFF
- TRBJ1-1 TRBV5-1 - TGCGCCAGCAGCTCTCAGATGAACACTGAAGCTTTCTTT CASSSQMNTEAFF
- TRBJ2-1 TRBV4-2 - TGTGCCAGCAGCCAAGATTATTTAACGTTGCGGGATGGGCAGTTCTTC CASSQDYLTLRDGQFF
- TRBJ1-1 TRBV19 - TGTGCCAGTAGTACCCAGGGATCCACTGAAGCTTTCTTT CASSTQGSTEAFF
- TRBJ2-1 TRBV27 TRBD2 TGTGCCAGCAGTCCTTCGACTAGCGGGAGCTATCCCTTCAATGAGCAGTTCTTC CASSPSTSGSYPFNEQFF
- TRBJ2-7 TRBV11-3 - TGTGCCAGCAGCGGGCGGGATAAAAAGGCCTACGAGCAGTACTTC CASSGRDKKAYEQYF
- TRBJ2-1 TRBV6-1 TRBD2 TGTGCCAGCAGTGACTGGAGAGGGTGGTCGGCTAGCGGGTACAATGAGCAGTTCTTC CASSDWRGWSASGYNEQFF
- TRBJ2-1 TRBV29-1 TRBD1 TGCAGCGCGGACAGGGGGTACAATGAGCAGTTCTTC CSADRGYNEQFF
once TRBJ2-7 TRBV4-2 TRBD1 TGTGCCAGCAGCCATCCGGACAGGGGGGGGTCCTACGAGCAGTACTTC CASSHPDRGGSYEQYF
- TRBJ2-1 TRBV4-2 TRBD2 TGTGCCAGCAGCCAAGATCGGACTAGCGGGGTTTACAATGAGCAGTTCTTC CASSQDRTSGVYNEQFF
- TRBJ1-2 TRBV9 - TGTGCCAGCAGCTCCCAGATGACGGGTAACTATGGCTACACCTTC CASSSQMTGNYGYTF
- TRBJ1-1 TRBV5-1 TRBD1 TGCGCCAGCAGCGGACAGGGTCGGGGCACTGAAGCTTTCTTT CASSGQGRGTEAFF
- TRBJ1-3 TRBV6-1 - TGTGCCAGCGAACAGGCTTCCAGCTCTGGAAACACCATATATTTT CASEQASSSGNTIYF
- TRBJ2-7 TRBV4-1 - TGCGCCAGCAGCCAACTGGGCCAGCGGGAGCAGTACTTC CASSQLGQREQYF
- TRBJ2-1 TRBV6-4 TRBD1 TGTGCCAGCAGTGACACCTCCGGGACAGGGATCAATGAGCAGTTCTTC CASSDTSGTGINEQFF
once TRBJ2-7 TRBV29-1 - TGCAGCGTTGAAGATTGGGGACCGGGACAACTATACGAGCAGTACTTC CSVEDWGPGQLYEQYF
- TRBJ1-3 TRBV5-1 TRBD1 TGCGCCAGCAGCGTCGGACAGGGGGCTGGAAACACCATATATTTT CASSVGQGAGNTIYF
once TRBJ1-3 TRBV30 TRBD1 TGTGCCTGGCGGGGACAGGGTAGAAACACCATATATTTT CAWRGQGRNTIYF
- TRBJ2-5 TRBV25-1 - TGTGCCAGCAGTGATTGGGGCTATGCCGGGGAGACCCAGTACTTC CASSDWGYAGETQYF
few TRBJ2-7 TRBV5-5 - TGTGCCAGCAGCTTGCTCGGGACACCCCCCAAGGCCTACGAGCAGTACTTC CASSLLGTPPKAYEQYF
- TRBJ1-2 TRBV7-2 - TGTGCCAGCAGCCCACGGAGCGCAGGGACTTTCTATGGCTACACCTTC CASSPRSAGTFYGYTF
- TRBJ1-1 TRBV5-1 - TGCGCCAGCAGCTTGCAAGTCACAGGGAACACTGAAGCTTTCTTT CASSLQVTGNTEAFF
- TRBJ2-1 TRBV9 TRBD2 TGTGCCAGCAGCGTAACACGGGAGGGCCCCTACAATGAGCAGTTCTTC CASSVTREGPYNEQFF
- TRBJ2-1 TRBV30 TRBD2 TGTGCCTGGAGCCTCGGGACTAGCTCCTACAATGAGCAGTTCTTC CAWSLGTSSYNEQFF
- TRBJ1-1 TRBV14 - TGTGCCAGCAGCCAGAGAGGTTGGGACACTGAAGCTTTCTTT CASSQRGWDTEAFF
- TRBJ2-7 TRBV11-3 - TGTGCCAGCAGCCCACTAGGGTTCTCCTACGAGCAGTACTTC CASSPLGFSYEQYF
- TRBJ2-2 TRBV2 TRBD2 TGTGCCAGCAGCTCCGGGACTACCACCGGGGAGCTGTTTTTT CASSSGTTTGELFF
- TRBJ2-1 TRBV5-4 TRBD1 TGTGCCAGCAGTACGGGACAGGGAGGAAATGAGCAGTTCTTC CASSTGQGGNEQFF
- TRBJ1-2 TRBV5-4 TRBD1 TGTGCCAGCAGCTTGTCGGGACAGGCCGATGGCTACACCTTC CASSLSGQADGYTF
- TRBJ2-5 TRBV7-9 TRBD2 TGTGCCAGCAGCCCTGCCCAGGGACTAGCGGCACAAGAGACCCAGTACTTC CASSPAQGLAAQETQYF
- TRBJ1-5 TRBV27 TRBD1 TGTGCCAGCAGTCGACAGGGGACGAGCAATCAGCCCCAGCATTTT CASSRQGTSNQPQHF
- TRBJ2-1 TRBV7-9 - TGTGCCAGCACCTATTATCGGACTGGTTACAATGAGCAGTTCTTC CASTYYRTGYNEQFF
- TRBJ1-5 TRBV29-1 - TGCAGCGTTCGATCCGGTAGCAATCAGCCCCAGCATTTT CSVRSGSNQPQHF
once TRBJ2-3 TRBV5-1 TRBD2 TGCGCCAGCAGCGTCGGACTAGCGGGAGTAACAGATACGCAGTATTTT CASSVGLAGVTDTQYF